A single T cell receptor (beta chain) is shown here with its context. Its target is not known. TCRdb analysed the reads with MiXCR anew, one entry per CDR3 protein. The sample carries approximately 470,000 distinct CDR3 sequences, 42% recorded once. The entry originates in a study of T cell repertoires in cytomegalovirus infection. Across the study: The public TCR beta signatures pointed to both CMV infection and matching HLA type.

The receptor comes from a human donor in good health (CMV status not recorded). Some clones in this sample may be carry-over from other donors' samples. The material was cultured PBMCs, obtained from culture after CMV antigen stimulation.

For the CDR3, the DNA is TGTGCCAGCAGCCAAGAGTCTATTTTATCAGGCTACAATGAGCAGTTCTTC. Its protein product is CASSQESILSGYNEQFF. The chain employs TRBV14 and TRBJ2-1; no firm D call. Germline V gene lookup returns CDR1 SGHDN and CDR2 FVKESK. This CDR3 is built from 17 residues. V gave up 0 bases and J gave up 3 bases, with 15 bases separating them.